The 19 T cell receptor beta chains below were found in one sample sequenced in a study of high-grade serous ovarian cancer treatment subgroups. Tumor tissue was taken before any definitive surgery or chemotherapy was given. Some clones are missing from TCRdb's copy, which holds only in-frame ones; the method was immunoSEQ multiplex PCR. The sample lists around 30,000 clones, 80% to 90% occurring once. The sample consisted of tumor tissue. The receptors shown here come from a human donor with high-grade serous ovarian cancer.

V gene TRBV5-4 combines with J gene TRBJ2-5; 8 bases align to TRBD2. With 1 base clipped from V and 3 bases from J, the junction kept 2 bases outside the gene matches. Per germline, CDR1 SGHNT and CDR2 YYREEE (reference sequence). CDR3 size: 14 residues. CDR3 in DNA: TGTGCCAGCAGCTTGTCGGGACTAGAAGAGACCCAGTACTTC. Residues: CASSLSGLEETQYF.

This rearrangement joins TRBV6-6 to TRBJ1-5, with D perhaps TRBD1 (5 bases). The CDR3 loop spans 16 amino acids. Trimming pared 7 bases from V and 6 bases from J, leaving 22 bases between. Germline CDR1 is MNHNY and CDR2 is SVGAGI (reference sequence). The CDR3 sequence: CASTLQGNGMGQPQHF. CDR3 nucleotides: TGTGCCAGCACACTCCAGGGAAATGGTATGGGTCAGCCCCAGCATTTT.

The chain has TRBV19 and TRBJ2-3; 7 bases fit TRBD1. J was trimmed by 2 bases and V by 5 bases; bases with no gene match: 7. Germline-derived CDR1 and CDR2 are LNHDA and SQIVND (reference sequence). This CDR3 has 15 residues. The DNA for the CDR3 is TGTGCCAGTAGTGATCCGGGACAGTCCACAGATACGCAGTATTTT. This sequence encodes CASSDPGQSTDTQYF.

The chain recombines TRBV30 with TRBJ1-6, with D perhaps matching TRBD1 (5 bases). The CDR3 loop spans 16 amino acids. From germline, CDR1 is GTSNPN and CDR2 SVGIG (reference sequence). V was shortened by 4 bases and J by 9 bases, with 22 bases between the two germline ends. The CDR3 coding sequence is TGTGCCTGGACCCTACCCCGGCAGGGTTCGGTTTCACCCCTCCACTTT. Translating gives CAWTLPRQGSVSPLHF.

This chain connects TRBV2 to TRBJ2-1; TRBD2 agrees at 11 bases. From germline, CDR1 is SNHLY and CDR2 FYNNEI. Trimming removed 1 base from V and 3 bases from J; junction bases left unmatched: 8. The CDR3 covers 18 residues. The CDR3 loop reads CASSEVPGTSGDYNEQFF. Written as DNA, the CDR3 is TGTGCCAGCAGTGAAGTGCCCGGGACTAGCGGTGACTACAATGAGCAGTTCTTC.

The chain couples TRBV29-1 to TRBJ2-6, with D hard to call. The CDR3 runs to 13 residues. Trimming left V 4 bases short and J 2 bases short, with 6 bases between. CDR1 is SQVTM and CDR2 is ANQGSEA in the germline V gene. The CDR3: CSVALTGANVLTF. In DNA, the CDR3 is TGCAGCGTTGCGCTGACTGGGGCCAACGTCCTGACTTTC.

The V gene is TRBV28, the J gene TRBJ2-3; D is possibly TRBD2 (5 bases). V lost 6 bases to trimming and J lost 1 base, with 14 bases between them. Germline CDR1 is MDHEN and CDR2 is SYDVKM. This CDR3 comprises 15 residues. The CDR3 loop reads CASRDPGSRTDTQYF. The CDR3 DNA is TGTGCCAGCAGGGACCCGGGATCTCGCACAGATACGCAGTATTTT.

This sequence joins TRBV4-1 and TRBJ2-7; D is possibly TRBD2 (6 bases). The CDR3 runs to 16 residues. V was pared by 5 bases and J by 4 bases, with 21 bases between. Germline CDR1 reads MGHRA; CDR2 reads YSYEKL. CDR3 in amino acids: CASSSPGMAGNYEQYF. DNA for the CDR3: TGCGCCAGCAGCTCTCCGGGGATGGCGGGAAATTACGAGCAGTACTTC.

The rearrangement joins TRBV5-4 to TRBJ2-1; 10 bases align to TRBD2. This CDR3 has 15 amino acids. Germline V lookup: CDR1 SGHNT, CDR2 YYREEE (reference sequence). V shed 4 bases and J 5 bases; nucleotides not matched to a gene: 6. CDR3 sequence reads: CASSPRLAGNNEQFF. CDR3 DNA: TGTGCCAGCAGCCCCCGACTAGCGGGCAACAATGAGCAGTTCTTC. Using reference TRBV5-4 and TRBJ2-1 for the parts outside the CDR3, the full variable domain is ETGVTQSPTHLIKTRGQQVTLRCSSQSGHNTVSWYQQALGQGPQFIFQYYREEENGRGNFPPRFSGLQFPNYSSELNVNALELDDSALYLCASSPRLAGNNEQFFGPGTRLTVL.

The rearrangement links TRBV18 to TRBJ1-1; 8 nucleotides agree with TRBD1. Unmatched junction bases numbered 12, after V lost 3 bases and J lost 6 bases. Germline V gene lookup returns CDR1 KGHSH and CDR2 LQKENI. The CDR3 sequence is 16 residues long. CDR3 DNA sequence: TGTGCCAGCTCACCTTTCGGGACAGGAAGGAGACCTGAAGCTTTCTTT. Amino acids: CASSPFGTGRRPEAFF.

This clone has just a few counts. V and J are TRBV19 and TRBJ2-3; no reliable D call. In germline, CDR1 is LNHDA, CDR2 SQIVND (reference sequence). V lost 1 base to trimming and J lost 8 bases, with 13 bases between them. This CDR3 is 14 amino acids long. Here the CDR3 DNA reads TGTGCCAGTAGTATAGGCCCGGACGGCGTTACGCAGTATTTT. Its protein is CASSIGPDGVTQYF.

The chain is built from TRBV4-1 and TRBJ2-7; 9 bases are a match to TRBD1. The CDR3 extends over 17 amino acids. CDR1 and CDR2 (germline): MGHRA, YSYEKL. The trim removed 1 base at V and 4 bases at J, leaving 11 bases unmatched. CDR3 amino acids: CASSQVPRYRGPYEQYF. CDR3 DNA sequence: TGCGCCAGCAGCCAAGTACCCCGGTACAGGGGGCCGTACGAGCAGTACTTC.

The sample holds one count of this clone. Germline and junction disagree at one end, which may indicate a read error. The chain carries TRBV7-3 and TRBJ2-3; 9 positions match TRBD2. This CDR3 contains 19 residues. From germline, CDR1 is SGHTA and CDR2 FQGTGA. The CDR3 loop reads CASSLTGPGREGAGYAVTF. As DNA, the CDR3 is TGTGCCAGCAGCTTAACGGGGCCCGGGCGGGAGGGGGCAGGATACGCAGTGACATTT.

CDR3 nucleotides: TGCGCCAGCAGCTTCTCCGGACTAGCGGGAGCAGGCGAGCAGTACTTC. Amino acids: CASSFSGLAGAGEQYF. V gene TRBV5-1 combines with J gene TRBJ2-5, with 13 bases fitting TRBD2. The J call could be wrong; TRBJ2-7 is a better fit for the DNA end. The CDR3 is 16 residues long. Germline V lookup: CDR1 SGHRS, CDR2 YFSETQ.

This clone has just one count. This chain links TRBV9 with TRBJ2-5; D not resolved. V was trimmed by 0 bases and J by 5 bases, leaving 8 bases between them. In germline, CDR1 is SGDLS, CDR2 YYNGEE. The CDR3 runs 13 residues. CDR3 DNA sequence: TGTGCCAGCAGCGTAGTTCTAGGCGAGACCCAGTACTTC. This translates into CASSVVLGETQYF. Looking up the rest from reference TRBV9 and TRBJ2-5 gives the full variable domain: DSGVTQTPKHLITATGQRVTLRCSPRSGDLSVYWYQQSLDQGLQFLIQYYNGEERAKGNILERFSAQQFPDLHSELNLSSLELGDSALYFCASSVVLGETQYFGPGTRLLVL.

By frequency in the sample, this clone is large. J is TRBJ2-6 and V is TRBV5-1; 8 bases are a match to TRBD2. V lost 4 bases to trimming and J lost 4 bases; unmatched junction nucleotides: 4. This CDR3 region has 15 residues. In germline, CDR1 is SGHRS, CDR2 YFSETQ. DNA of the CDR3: TGCGCCAGCAGCAGCGGGAGCTACGGGGCCAACGTCCTGACTTTC. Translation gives CASSSGSYGANVLTF.

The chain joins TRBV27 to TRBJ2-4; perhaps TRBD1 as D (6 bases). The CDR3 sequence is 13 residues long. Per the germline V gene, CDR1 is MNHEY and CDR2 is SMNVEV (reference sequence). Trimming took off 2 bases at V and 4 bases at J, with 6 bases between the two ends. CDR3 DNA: TGTGCCAGCAGTTTACAGGGGAAAAACATTCAGTACTTC. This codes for CASSLQGKNIQYF.

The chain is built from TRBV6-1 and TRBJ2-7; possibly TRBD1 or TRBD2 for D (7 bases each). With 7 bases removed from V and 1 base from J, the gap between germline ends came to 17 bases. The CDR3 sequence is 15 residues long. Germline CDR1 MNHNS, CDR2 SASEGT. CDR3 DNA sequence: TGTGCCAGCAATACCGCCCAGGGGGGGTCCTACGAGCAGTACTTC. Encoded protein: CASNTAQGGSYEQYF.

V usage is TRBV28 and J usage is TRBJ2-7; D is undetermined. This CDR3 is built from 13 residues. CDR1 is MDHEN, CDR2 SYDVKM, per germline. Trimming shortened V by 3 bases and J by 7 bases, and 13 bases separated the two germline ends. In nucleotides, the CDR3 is TGTGCCAGCAGTTTTCCAGCAGGTGCGGAGCAGTACTTC. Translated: CASSFPAGAEQYF.